This T cell receptor (beta chain) is drawn from a study of T-cell reconstitution after alpha-beta-depleted transplantation in children. CDR1 and CDR2 (germline): SGHRS, YFSETQ. The V gene lost 10 bases and the J gene lost 7 bases, with 12 bases spanning the gap. This CDR3 has 10 amino acids. Unique molecular identifiers were used in preparing the TCRbeta library. A single record per CDR3 protein comes from TCRdb applying MiXCR to the PCR reads. In the table there are some 72,000 distinct CDR3 sequences, more than 5.5% of which are singletons. This clonotype has a count of ten or more. The sequenced sample was PBMCs from the stem cell graft donor, obtained from the stem cell graft. V gene TRBV5-1 combines with J gene TRBJ2-7; D gene ambiguous. This receptor was identified in a human donor who donated a stem cell graft to a child with acute lymphoblastic leukemia. The CDR3 nucleotides are TGCGCCGCTTCCCTCTGGGAGCAGTACTTC. Amino acids: CAASLWEQYF.